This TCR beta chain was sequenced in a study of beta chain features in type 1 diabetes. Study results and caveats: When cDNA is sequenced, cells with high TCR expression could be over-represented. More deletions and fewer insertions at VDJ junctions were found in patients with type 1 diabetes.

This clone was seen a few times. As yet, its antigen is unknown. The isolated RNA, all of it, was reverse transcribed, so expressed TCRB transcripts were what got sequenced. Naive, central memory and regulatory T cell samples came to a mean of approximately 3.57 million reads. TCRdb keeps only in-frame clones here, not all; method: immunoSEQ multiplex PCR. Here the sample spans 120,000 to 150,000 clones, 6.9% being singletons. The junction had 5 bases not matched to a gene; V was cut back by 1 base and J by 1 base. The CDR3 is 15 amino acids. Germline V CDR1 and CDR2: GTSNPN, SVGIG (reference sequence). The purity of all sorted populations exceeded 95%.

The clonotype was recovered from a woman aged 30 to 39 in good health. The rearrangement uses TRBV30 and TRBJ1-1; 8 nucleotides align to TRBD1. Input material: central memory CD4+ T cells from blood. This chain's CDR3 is CAWSAGQGRNTEAFF. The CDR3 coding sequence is TGTGCCTGGAGTGCAGGACAGGGAAGGAACACTGAAGCTTTCTTT.